This entry concerns a single TCR beta chain. Its antigen is as yet unknown. It was with a sample-barcoded 5' primer and a J-beta primer mix that a second PCR of about 6 to 12 cycles was run. Each cDNA molecule carried a tag from a template-switch adaptor that contained 12 random nucleotides. From each sample, at least 2.5 million paired-end reads containing CDR3 were obtained. MiXCR, run by TCRdb on the 5' RACE reads, gives a single entry per CDR3 protein. Among 800,000 to 950,000 distinct CDR3 sequences listed, approximately 49% were seen once. The source of the sample is a study of blood T cells in healthy people across ages. Study-wide results and limits: Using unsorted PBMCs precluded a conclusive naive versus antigen-experienced comparison.

CDR3 length: 15 amino acids. Trimming cost V 5 bases and J 3 bases; bases outside gene matches: 9. Donors were healthy Caucasian individuals from Russia aged roughly 6 to 95. The chain joins TRBV12-3 or TRBV12-4 to TRBJ2-7; 8 positions match TRBD1. The receptor was derived from a man aged 25-45 years in good health. Sample: blood. This CDR3 reads CASSPTGGMRYEQYF. CDR3 nucleotide sequence: TGTGCCAGCAGTCCTACAGGGGGTATGCGCTACGAGCAGTACTTC.